The sequence of this TCR beta chain was determined in a study of blood T cells in healthy people across ages. Ten or more counts support this clonotype. The CDR3 extends over 13 amino acids. V lost 10 bases and J lost 3; bases outside the gene matches: 5. In germline, CDR1 is MNHEY, CDR2 SVGAGI. Primed by a sample-barcoded 5' primer and a J-beta primer mix, a second PCR proceeded for 7 to 11 cycles. Each CDR3 protein is one row after TCRdb ran MiXCR on the 5' RACE reads. The repertoire holds some 930,000 distinct CDR3 sequences, with just under 30% as singletons. Total RNA, at least 5.5 micrograms per sample, was extracted from PBMCs. These records were also assigned to another study, of T cells of mothers and their children. From that paper: In this cohort, donors were a few healthy Caucasian mothers plus their six children. It was related mother-child pairs that showed slightly higher overlap than unrelated pairs, without reaching significance.

The source is a woman aged 40 to 50 in good health. Input material: blood. The V and J genes are TRBV6-5 and TRBJ1-4, with TRBD1 matching 7 bases. The CDR3 DNA reads TGTGCCACCAGGGACAGCGCTAATGAAAAACTGTTTTTT. As protein: CATRDSANEKLFF.